This TCR beta chain was captured by sequencing in a study of T cell repertoires in cytomegalovirus infection (dated by TCRdb to the late 2010s). Background for the entire study: Donor HLA type was relevant to the analysis, because carriage of CMV infection together with the matching HLA type was indicated by public TCR beta signatures.

Sequencing used an Illumina HiSeq 1500. TCRdb reanalyzed the raw reads on its own, using fastp at Q25 for trimming and MiXCR for clone calling, and kept in-frame beta chains. All rows with the same CDR3 protein become a single entry with the most common DNA and genes. The sample yields a few hundred thousand distinct CDR3 sequences; about a sixth were counted once. Approximately 51% of the sample is held by the ten biggest clonotypes. V loses 4 bases at its end and J loses 2 bases; junction bases beyond the gene matches: 8. CDR1 is given as SGHAT and CDR2 as FQNNGV, both from the germline V gene. From cysteine to phenylalanine, the CDR3 is 16 amino acids long. Only the CDR3 DNA is retained, 48 bases long and in frame from the first base. This clonotype was seen at least ten times. What this receptor recognizes is not known. Qualities for individual bases were not recorded, and no much larger clone is one base off.

The investigation overall reported the following: In the ex vivo response, HLA-C-restricted CMV-specific TCR beta clonotypes were dominant, and in two of eight donors the single most frequent clonotype came from this HLA-C-restricted group. In both this cohort and an independent roughly 400-donor cohort, the cumulative frequency of public TCR beta family members distinguished carriers of CMV infection plus the relevant HLA type.

The sequenced material came from CD8+ T cells from PBMCs. This clonotype was obtained from a human donor in good health (CMV status not recorded). Some clones in this sample may be carry-over from other donors' samples. The V gene is TRBV11-2 and the J gene is TRBJ2-3; a stretch of 8 junction bases matches TRBD2. DNA sequence: TGTGCCAGCAGCTCCCTGGGCGGGGGGAACACAGATACGCAGTATTTT. It specifies CASSSLGGGNTDTQYF.